The sequence of this T cell receptor (beta chain) was determined in a study of neoadjuvant anti-PD-1 for oral cavity cancer. About the study: Non-progressing patients received a fourth nivolumab dose near day 43, then surgery on days 50-56.

General study findings and limits: Pretreatment Treg/Th17 ratio correlated inversely with post-treatment tumor clonality. Each response group had just a few patients in TCR analyses.

The repertoire was sequenced with immunoSEQ multiplex PCR; TCRdb's copy has only in-frame clones and lacks some. Of 14,000 to 15,000 clones listed, more than 65% are singletons. This clone was seen just once. Its antigen is still unknown. This clonotype was sampled from a person aged 40 to 85 with oral cavity squamous cell carcinoma. Sequencing used PBMCs, obtained before nivolumab (anti-PD-1) treatment.

The CDR3 nucleotides read TGTGCCAGCAGCCGCAGGGTAGCGGCCTCCTACAATGAGCAGTTCTTC. It codes for CASSRRVAASYNEQFF. The rearrangement uses TRBV7-2 and TRBJ2-1; D is perhaps TRBD2 (6 bases). Trimming pared 5 bases from V and 0 bases from J, leaving 14 bases between. CDR3 size: 16 residues. The germline CDR1 and CDR2 sequences are SGHTA and FQGNSA.